The T cell receptor beta chain described here comes from a study of cytomegalovirus exposure and HLA in healthy donors. Note on this clone: The antigen remains undetermined.

The PCR employed 60 Vbeta primers together with 13 Jbeta primers. The data were produced by immunoSEQ multiplex PCR, yet TCRdb's version contains in-frame clones alone and is incomplete. Of under 150,000 clones listed, 70% to 85% were seen once; the top ten hold over 2.5%. Germline lookup yields CDR1 ENHRY and CDR2 SYGVKD. Losses at the gene ends were 6 bases for V and 2 bases for J; bases not matched to a gene: 6. This CDR3 contains 14 residues. Findings and caveats of the study: The classifier, whose performance was assessed in both the original and validation cohorts, reportedly diagnosed cytomegalovirus status with high specificity and sensitivity. Among CMV-associated TCR beta chains, most appeared HLA-restricted in a later analysis. The authors later linked a missense DCLRE1C variant to TCR beta V- and J-gene trimming. Highest at DRB1 and lowest at HLA-C, TCR association rates differed among HLA loci in a later analysis.

The source material was PBMCs. This sequence originates from a male donor in good health and CMV-seronegative. The chain employs TRBV10-3 and TRBJ2-7; 8 positions match TRBD2. The chain's CDR3 is CAISRAGVPYEQYF. The CDR3 DNA reads as TGTGCCATCAGCCGAGCGGGAGTTCCCTACGAGCAGTACTTC.